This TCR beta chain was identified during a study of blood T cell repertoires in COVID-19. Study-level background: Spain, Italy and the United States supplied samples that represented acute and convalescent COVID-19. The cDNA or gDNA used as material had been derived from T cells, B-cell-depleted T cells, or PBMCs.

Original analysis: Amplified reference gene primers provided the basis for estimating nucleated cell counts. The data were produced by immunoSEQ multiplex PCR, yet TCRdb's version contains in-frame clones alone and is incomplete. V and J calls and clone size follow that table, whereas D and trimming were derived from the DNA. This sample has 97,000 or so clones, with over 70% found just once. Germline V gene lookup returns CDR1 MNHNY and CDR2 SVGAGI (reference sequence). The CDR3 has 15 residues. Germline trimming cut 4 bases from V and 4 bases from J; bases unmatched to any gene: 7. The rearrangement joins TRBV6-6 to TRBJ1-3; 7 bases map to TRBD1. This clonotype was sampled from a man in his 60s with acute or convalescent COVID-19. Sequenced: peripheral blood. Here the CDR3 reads CASSSDLTGGNTIYF. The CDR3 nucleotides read TGTGCCAGCAGTTCCGACCTGACAGGGGGAAACACCATATATTTT.